Detailed here is one TCR beta chain. This clonotype was observed at least ten times. Its target antigen remains unknown. No base-level quality is on record; no much larger clone is a single base apart. The iRepertoire nested amplicon-rescue multiplex PCR (arm-PCR) platform was used to amplify TCR alpha and beta CDR3 regions from RNA. The input for one-step reverse transcription and amplification was 100-400 ng of tissue mRNA or PBMC total RNA. Following bead purification, Illumina adapters were added through a secondary multiplex PCR, and the libraries were then gel-purified between 200 and 400 bp. Internal 6-nucleotide barcodes were carried by the libraries and were used for demultiplexing. Sequencing of libraries was performed on an Illumina MiSeq with 2x220 or 2x250 nucleotide paired-end reads. The original methods were these. FLASH 1.2.11 was used to merge paired reads, and BWA-MEM then aligned the reads to the GRCh37 human genome before TRA and TRB reads were extracted. For V and J assignment, an IMGT-derived reference of cassette sequences and CDR3 motifs that included pseudogenes was used. Reads were translated in three frames, and productive CDR3s were defined by a C…FGXG motif without stop codons. A clonotype was defined as a unique combination of a V-J cassette pair and a CDR3 amino acid sequence. Reads were filtered by Hamming distance, thresholded by each sample's sequence error rate in mapped regions. TCRdb took the public reads, trimmed them with fastp at Q25, ran MiXCR for clone calling and kept in-frame beta chains. Rows with a matching CDR3 protein are joined into one entry that keeps the most common DNA and genes. None of the V and J calls come from the authors' own analysis; TCRdb made them. The sample includes fewer than 90,000 distinct CDR3 sequences, with 20% to 25% observed a single time. 6.7% of the sample is taken by the ten largest.

The CDR3 covers 12 residues, taking in both the cysteine and the phenylalanine. Only the CDR3 DNA stays, 36 bases, in frame from base 1. Per the germline V gene (reference sequence), DFQATT is the CDR1 and SNEGSKA is the CDR2. Germline trimming: 7 bases from V, 2 bases from J; junction bases outside gene matches: 4. These data belong to a study of glioma-infiltrating T cells (dated by TCRdb to the mid-2010s). Regarding the complete study: TCR alpha- and beta-chain repertoires were sequenced from glioma tissue, non-neoplastic brain tissue and matched peripheral blood mononuclear cells. To gauge divergence between tissue and blood T-cell populations, every tissue-infiltrating repertoire was compared against the peripheral blood repertoire from the same patient. The paired cohort was made up of three low-grade glioma patients, 8 or 9 primary glioblastoma patients and three non-glioma patients who contributed non-neoplastic brain tissue.

What the authors observed across the whole study: The group comparisons were based on small numbers of patients: three non-neoplastic, three low-grade glioma and eight glioblastoma patients. VJ-independent divergence between tissue and blood was below expectation in non-neoplastic patients but above expectation in all gliomas, especially low-grade gliomas. Very few CDR3 sequences were shared between tissue and blood, attributed to high CDR3 diversity and limited sampling.

The receptor comes from a human donor with low-grade glioma or glioblastoma, undergoing nonglioma brain surgery, or in good health (not recorded which). The chain couples TRBV20-1 to TRBJ1-1, with TRBD1 identical over 7 junction bases. Source material: glioma tissue, nonneoplastic brain tissue, or PBMCs (not recorded which). The sequence in DNA is TGCAGTGTTGGGACAGTCAACACTGAAGCTTTCTTT. It codes for CSVGTVNTEAFF.